The clone carrying this T cell receptor (delta chain) is medium-sized in the sample. The sample is drawn from a study of gamma-delta chains in newborns, infants, children. The wider study: Microbial exposure reportedly drives polyclonal innate γδ T cell expansion after birth.

TCRdb re-called the reads with CATT. The data hold approximately 6,900 delta-chain clones, with 2% to 2.5% observed a single time. Unmatched junction bases numbered 8, after V lost 1 base and J lost 4 bases. The CDR3 runs to 18 residues. Per the germline V gene, CDR1 is GEAIGNYY and CDR2 is EKD. The sequenced sample consisted of blood. V gene TRDV2 combines with J gene TRDJ3; the match to TRDD3 covers 8 bases. This clonotype was obtained from a child who was a newborn, infant or young child, either healthy, febrile or measles-vaccinated (not recorded which). The DNA for the CDR3 is TGTGCCTGTGACACTGTGGGGGATGGAAGTTGGGACACCCGACAGATGTTTTTC. Its protein product is CACDTVGDGSWDTRQMFF.